The clone carrying this T cell receptor (beta chain) is judged medium-sized. Its cognate antigen is unknown. These data are taken from a study of CD8 T cell repertoires and HIV-1 epitope variants. Turning to the study itself: T cells were stimulated with Twenty-five Gag and Nef peptides separately. Broader study findings: Beta chains alone show antigen proliferation, not cytokine profile or function.

Sequencing of TCR beta CDR3 used immunoSEQ survey depth. Profiled with immunoSEQ multiplex PCR; TCRdb holds only in-frame clones, not every one. Seen here are some 5,600 clones, about 70% observed once, and the top ten hold 40% to 55%. The TCR originated in a male donor with HIV. The sequencing input was cultured CD8+ T cells derived from PBMCs.

The CDR3 loop is CASSISSGAYEQYF. CDR3 in DNA: TGTGCCAGTAGTATCTCGTCGGGGGCTTACGAGCAGTACTTC. The chain has TRBV19 and TRBJ2-7; D tentatively fits TRBD1 or TRBD2 (6 bases each). Trimming left V 3 bases short and J 4 bases short, with 13 bases between. This CDR3 has 14 residues. Germline lookup yields CDR1 LNHDA and CDR2 SQIVND (reference sequence).